Listed below are T cell receptor beta chains from one sample, sequenced in a study of CD8 T cells in ankylosing spondylitis. TCRdb processed the 5' RACE reads anew with MiXCR; each CDR3 protein has one entry. Of some 700,000 distinct CDR3 sequences detected, around 20% appear once; the ten largest clones hold approximately 18%. Sequenced sample: blood, either unsorted or a sorted T cell fraction (not recorded which). All receptors derive from a male donor with ankylosing spondylitis. CDR3s include the opening cysteine and the closing phenylalanine or tryptophan. A D gene is named only where the DNA matches it firmly. Only part of the rows carry a size: once, few, many, or a class if the clone is expanded.

CDR3 length	J gene	D gene	clone size	V gene	CDR3 protein	CDR3 DNA
16	TRBJ2-7	TRBD1	few	TRBV20-1	CSARDLETGASYEQYF	TGCAGTGCTAGAGATCTCGAGACAGGGGCTTCCTACGAGCAGTACTTC
18	TRBJ1-2	TRBD1	-	TRBV5-1	CASSSGEGARPNYHGYTF	TGCGCCAGCAGCTCTGGCGAGGGGGCCAGACCCAACTATCATGGCTACACCTTC
15	TRBJ1-3	TRBD1	few	TRBV28	CASSLRGPPGNTIYF	TGTGCCAGCAGTTTGAGGGGGCCCCCTGGAAACACCATATATTTT
16	TRBJ1-1	-	-	TRBV6-1	CASSRNRGQGNTEAFF	TGTGCCAGCAGTCGCAACCGAGGGCAGGGGAACACTGAAGCTTTCTTT
16	TRBJ2-1	TRBD2	-	TRBV5-1	CASSLGAGGAYNEQFF	TGCGCCAGCAGCTTGGGAGCGGGAGGGGCCTACAATGAGCAGTTCTTC
15	TRBJ2-1	-	few	TRBV20-1	CSARGATHSYNEQFF	TGCAGTGCTAGAGGGGCCACCCACTCCTACAATGAGCAGTTCTTC
14	TRBJ2-7	TRBD2	few	TRBV28	CASSLWASGLEQYF	TGTGCCAGCAGCCTCTGGGCTAGCGGTCTCGAGCAGTACTTC
21	TRBJ2-3	TRBD2	-	TRBV27	CASSLLPGLPPLSLGTDTQYF	TGTGCCAGCAGTTTACTCCCGGGACTACCACCTTTATCCCTAGGCACAGATACGCAGTATTTT
14	TRBJ2-2	-	-	TRBV29-1	CSVVGSLGDGELFF	TGCAGCGTTGTCGGCAGCTTGGGGGACGGGGAGCTGTTTTTT
15	TRBJ2-1	-	few	TRBV5-1	CASSLGKGSYNEQFF	TGCGCCAGCAGCTTGGGTAAGGGCTCCTACAATGAGCAGTTCTTC
16	TRBJ2-5	TRBD2	-	TRBV9	CASSGVGTSGQETQYF	TGTGCCAGCAGCGGGGTGGGGACTAGCGGCCAAGAGACCCAGTACTTC
15	TRBJ2-5	TRBD2	-	TRBV12-3/TRBV12-4	CASSPPGGRRETQYF	TGTGCCAGCAGTCCCCCCGGCGGGAGACGTGAGACCCAGTACTTC
12	TRBJ1-1	TRBD1	few	TRBV2	CATSTGLAEAFF	TGTGCCACCTCGACAGGGTTGGCTGAAGCTTTCTTT
15	TRBJ2-7	TRBD1	few	TRBV7-9	CASSFAGTGGYEQYF	TGTGCCAGCAGCTTCGCCGGGACAGGGGGCTACGAGCAGTACTTC
15	TRBJ2-1	TRBD2	few	TRBV12-3/TRBV12-4	CASNWGLAGGGEQFF	TGTGCCAGCAACTGGGGACTAGCGGGAGGAGGTGAGCAGTTCTTC
15	TRBJ1-5	TRBD1	-	TRBV5-1	CASSLEGADNQPQHF	TGCGCCAGCAGCTTGGAGGGGGCTGACAATCAGCCCCAGCATTTT
15	TRBJ2-1	TRBD1	few	TRBV5-4	CASSTGQRSYNEQFF	TGTGCCAGCAGCACGGGACAGCGCTCCTACAATGAGCAGTTCTTC
15	TRBJ2-1	-	-	TRBV5-6	CASSLGSSADNEQFF	TGTGCCAGCAGCTTGGGTTCTAGCGCAGACAATGAGCAGTTCTTC
13	TRBJ2-7	-	-	TRBV4-1	CASSQDQGHEQYF	TGCGCCAGCAGCCAAGATCAAGGCCACGAGCAGTACTTC
12	TRBJ1-6	-	-	TRBV12-3/TRBV12-4	CASSPSGLELHF	TGTGCCAGCAGTCCGTCTGGGCTGGAGCTCCACTTT